Below, 16 T cell receptor beta chains from the same sample are listed, as sequenced in a study of T-cell memory formation after mild COVID-19. TCRdb re-called the 5' RACE reads through MiXCR, storing one row per CDR3 protein. The sample contains about 210,000 distinct CDR3 sequences, approximately 10% of which appear only once. The sequencing input was PBMCs or a T cell subset sorted from them (not recorded which). Source of these receptors: a man aged 18-30 years who had mild COVID-19 (a few samples of this study predate the infection). Cell type and time point are not known.

In this sample, this clonotype turned up a few times. The genes are TRBV6-6 and TRBJ1-5; D is undetermined. The CDR3 consists of 13 residues. Between the trimmed V and J ends, which lost 2 bases and 6 bases, there was a span of 8 bases. Looked up from germline, CDR1 is MNHNY and CDR2 is SVGAGI (reference sequence). CDR3 loop: CASSYDDSQPQHF. For the CDR3, the DNA is TGTGCCAGCAGTTACGACGATTCTCAGCCCCAGCATTTT.

This clonotype has a handful of counts. The CDR3 DNA reads as TGTGCCAGCAGCCAAGTTTCTAATGAAAAACTGTTTTTT. Its protein product is CASSQVSNEKLFF. V is TRBV4-2 and J is TRBJ1-4; D is uncertain. The CDR3 runs 13 residues. Trimming stripped 1 base from V and 3 bases from J, with 3 bases between. Per the germline V gene, CDR1 is LGHNA and CDR2 is YNFKEQ.

The chain uses TRBV18 and TRBJ1-2, with TRBD1 as a possible D gene (5 bases). The CDR3 contains 16 residues. With 4 bases removed from V and 1 base from J, the gap between germline ends came to 16 bases. The germline V gene has CDR1 KGHSH and CDR2 LQKENI. CDR3 DNA: TGTGCCAGCTCACTCGGGACGCCGCACAATAACTATGGCTACACCTTC. Translating gives CASSLGTPHNNYGYTF.

This clonotype was counted ten times or more. The V gene is TRBV12-5, the J gene TRBJ2-6; D call uncertain. The V end lost 7 bases, the J end lost 2 bases, and 6 bases lay between the germline ends. The germline gives CDR1 LGHNT, CDR2 FRNRAP. This CDR3 has 13 amino acids. The CDR3 sequence is CASDGAGANVLTF. CDR3 nucleotide sequence: TGTGCTAGTGACGGAGCTGGGGCCAACGTCCTGACTTTC.

This clonotype was observed a few times. The V gene is TRBV7-2, the J gene TRBJ2-1; the D is unclear. V lost 1 base, J lost 9 bases, and 4 bases lay in between. The germline V gene has CDR1 SGHTA and CDR2 FQGNSA. The CDR3 totals 11 residues. CDR3 in amino acids: CASSLDVEQFF. The CDR3 bases are TGTGCCAGCAGCTTAGATGTTGAGCAGTTCTTC.

This clonotype has only a few counts. The V and J genes are TRBV5-1 and TRBJ2-2; 9 bases line up with TRBD1. Per germline, CDR1 SGHRS and CDR2 YFSETQ. The CDR3 sequence is 15 residues long. V dropped 2 bases and J dropped 6; count of bases not matched to a gene: 5. The CDR3 here is CASSLGQGISGELFF. CDR3 DNA: TGCGCCAGCAGCTTAGGACAGGGGATCTCCGGGGAGCTGTTTTTT.

The chain is built from TRBV20-1 and TRBJ1-1; a weak D match, TRBD1 (5 bases). Trimming pared 1 base from V and 3 bases from J, leaving 15 bases between. This CDR3 contains 15 residues. Germline values: CDR1 DFQATT, CDR2 SNEGSKA (reference sequence). The CDR3 DNA is TGCAGTGCTAGAGCTTGGGGGATCAGGGACACTGAAGCTTTCTTT. It translates to CSARAWGIRDTEAFF.

This clonotype showed up many times. The rearrangement uses TRBV7-2 and TRBJ2-7, with D possibly called TRBD1 or TRBD2 (5 bases each). V was shortened by 4 bases and J by 4 bases, with 11 bases between the two germline ends. The germline CDR1 and CDR2 sequences are SGHTA and FQGNSA. There are 13 residues in the CDR3. The CDR3 spells CASSWDEQYEQYF. The CDR3 nucleotides read TGTGCCAGCAGCTGGGACGAGCAATACGAGCAGTACTTC.

The V call is TRBV18, the J call TRBJ1-2; unclear D gene. CDR3 length: 15 residues. Germline CDR1 KGHSH, CDR2 LQKENI. Trimming left V 1 base short and J 3 bases short, with 12 bases between. In DNA form, the CDR3 reads TGTGCCAGCTCACCACAGGCTGTTGTCGACTATGGCTACACCTTC. Protein sequence: CASSPQAVVDYGYTF.

The chain combines TRBV20-1 with TRBJ1-1; 12 nucleotides match TRBD1. Germline V CDR1 and CDR2: DFQATT, SNEGSKA (reference sequence). With 3 bases clipped from V and 3 bases from J, the junction kept 8 bases outside the gene matches. The CDR3 has 16 amino acids. The CDR3 region is CSARRAGQGADTEAFF. The CDR3 DNA reads as TGCAGTGCTAGGCGGGCGGGACAGGGGGCGGACACTGAAGCTTTCTTT.

The V and J genes are TRBV9 and TRBJ1-6; tentatively, D is TRBD1 (6 bases). Deletions cut 4 bases from V and 3 bases from J, with 17 bases between. This CDR3 has 17 residues. Germline assignment: CDR1 SGDLS and CDR2 YYNGEE. The CDR3 coding sequence is TGTGCCAGCAGCATTGGACAGTCAAGGAGCTATAATTCACCCCTCCACTTT. Its protein product is CASSIGQSRSYNSPLHF.

This chain links TRBV20-1 with TRBJ2-7; D perhaps matches TRBD1 (6 bases). Trimming removed 0 bases at V and 2 bases at J, with 8 bases between. Germline V lookup: CDR1 DFQATT, CDR2 SNEGSKA (reference sequence). The CDR3 is 13 residues long. CDR3 nucleotides: TGCAGTGCTAGAGACCAGGGGACCTACGAGCAGTACGTC. Translated: CSARDQGTYEQYV.

The V gene is TRBV5-5, the J gene TRBJ2-1; 11 nucleotides align to TRBD2. Germline CDR1 is SGHKS and CDR2 is YYEKEE (reference sequence). V shed 2 bases and J 10 bases; nucleotides not matched to a gene: 5. The CDR3 length is 14 residues. CDR3 protein: CASSLLAGEFEQFF. CDR3 DNA: TGTGCCAGCAGCTTACTAGCGGGGGAATTCGAGCAGTTCTTC.

This clonotype was observed a handful of times. The rearrangement links TRBV6-2 or TRBV6-3 to TRBJ2-7; 10 nucleotides agree with TRBD1. The CDR3 is 16 amino acids. The germline CDR1 and CDR2 sequences are MNHEY and SVGEGT. Trimming at V came to 4 bases and at J to 0 bases, leaving 6 bases not matched to a gene. The CDR3 sequence: CASSSGTGAASYEQYV. CDR3 nucleotide sequence: TGTGCCAGCAGTTCCGGGACAGGGGCTGCCTCCTACGAGCAGTACGTC.

This clonotype was picked up many times. The chain joins TRBV18 to TRBJ2-1, with 8 positions matching TRBD1. J lost 10 bases, V lost 4 bases, and 6 bases had no gene match. This CDR3 region has 13 residues. The germline CDR1 and CDR2 sequences are KGHSH and LQKENI. CDR3 nucleotide sequence: TGTGCCAGCTCACAGACAGGGGACTGGGAGCAGTTCTTC. It yields the protein CASSQTGDWEQFF.

For the CDR3, the DNA is TGTGCCAGCAGCGCGTCGGGGACACGAAACATTCAGTACTTC. Translated, it gives CASSASGTRNIQYF. The chain recombines TRBV7-2 with TRBJ2-4, with TRBD1 as a possible D gene (6 bases). Trimming took 5 bases from V and 6 from J, leaving 14 bases between them. Germline-derived CDR1 and CDR2 are SGHTA and FQGNSA. The CDR3 loop spans 14 amino acids.